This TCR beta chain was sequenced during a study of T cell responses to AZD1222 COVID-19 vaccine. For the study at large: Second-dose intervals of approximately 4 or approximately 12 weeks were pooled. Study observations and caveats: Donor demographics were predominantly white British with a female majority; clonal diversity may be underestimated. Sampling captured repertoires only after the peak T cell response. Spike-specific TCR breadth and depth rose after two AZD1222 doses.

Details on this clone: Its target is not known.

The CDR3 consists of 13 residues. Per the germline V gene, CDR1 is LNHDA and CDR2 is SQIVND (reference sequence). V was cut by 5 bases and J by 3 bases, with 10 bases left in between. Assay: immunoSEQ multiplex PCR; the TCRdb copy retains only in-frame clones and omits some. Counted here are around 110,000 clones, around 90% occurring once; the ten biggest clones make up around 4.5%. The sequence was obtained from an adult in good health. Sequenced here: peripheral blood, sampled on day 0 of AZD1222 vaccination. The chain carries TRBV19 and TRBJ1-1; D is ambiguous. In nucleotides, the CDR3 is TGTGCCAGTAGTCGAGTGGTGCACACTGAAGCTTTCTTT. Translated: CASSRVVHTEAFF.